The entry that follows covers one T cell receptor (beta chain) sequence. What this receptor recognizes is not known. Base-call qualities are not available, and no considerably larger clone is one nucleotide away. The treatment or condition label of this sample denotes: live attenuated yellow fever vaccine strain. At each blood-draw timepoint, two biological replicates of bulk PBMCs were obtained. PBMCs were isolated from peripheral blood using a standard Ficoll-Paque protocol. RNA was extracted with TriZol from bulk PBMCs, CD4 and CD8 fractions, and dextramer-positive and dextramer-negative fractions. Synthesis of TCR cDNA relied on 5'RACE template switching, a step that introduced a universal primer site along with unique molecular identifiers. Priming for cDNA synthesis came from both the TCR alpha and TCR beta constant segments. Library amplification used two PCR steps, and the second PCR step added sample barcodes and sequencing adapters. Libraries were sequenced on Illumina HiSeq 2500 (2x100 bp) or NovaSeq (2x150 bp). As for the original processing: MIGEC was used to demultiplex reads and collapse the reads into UMI consensus sequences, and MiXCR was used for V(D)J alignment. Vaccine-responding clonotypes were defined with edgeR using replicate PBMC samples, requiring FDR below 0.01 and a log2 fold change above 5 up to day 15. CD4 or CD8 identity was assigned to each bulk clonotype according to whether the clonotype was present at higher abundance in the sequenced CD4 repertoire or the sequenced CD8 repertoire. TCRdb reran the public reads through fastp at Q25 and MiXCR, keeping productive beta chains. Rows with a matching CDR3 protein are joined into one entry that keeps the most common DNA and genes. TCRdb's processing, not the authors' own work, is the source of the V and J calls. Counted in this sample were about 350,000 distinct CDR3 sequences; around a tenth of them appeared once. The top ten constitute less than 20% of the sample.

The data derive from a study of T cells after yellow fever vaccination (dated by TCRdb to the late 2010s). Study-wide context: The SMART-Seq v4 Ultra Low Input RNA kit was used to prepare libraries from fractions with low cell numbers. To follow T-cell clones before and after both primary and booster YFV17D yellow fever vaccination, bulk TCR alpha and beta repertoires underwent longitudinal sequencing. Two healthy male donors, one aged 18 to 30 and one aged 30 to 40 years, were included in the cohort. Blood was collected at multiple timepoints before and after primary and secondary immunization, and bulk PBMC replicates and cell subsets were isolated.

From its cysteine to its phenylalanine, the CDR3 spans 16 amino acids. Left in the record is the CDR3 DNA by itself, 48 bases read in frame from the first base. V loses 0 bases, J loses 0 bases, and the germline ends lie 11 bases apart. CDR1 and CDR2, looked up from the germline V gene, are LGHNA and YNFKEQ. Results the study describes overall, beyond this receptor: The secondary T-cell response was weaker than the primary response but faster, peaking on day 5 instead of day 15. After the booster, most clones that had expanded after primary vaccination were detected again (around 96% of CD4 and under 90% of CD8), suggesting broad maintenance of memory. A small share of clonotypes occurred in both CD4 and CD8 compartments, likely arising from convergent recombination. Because the study included only two donors, the extent to which the findings can be generalized is limited. Because abundant contaminating clonotypes from the bulk population could be contained in FACS-sorted repertoires, computational filtering was required.

Material: PBMCs, obtained on the day of the first yellow fever vaccination. The chain joins TRBV4-2 to TRBJ1-1, with the D gene uncertain. This receptor was identified in a man between 18 and 35 years old who received the YFV17D yellow fever vaccine. At the DNA level, the sequence is TGTGCCAGCAGCCAAGATCGCGCGGGATTGAACACTGAAGCTTTCTTT. Its protein is CASSQDRAGLNTEAFF.